The rows below give T cell receptor beta chains drawn from one sample of a study of beta chain features in type 1 diabetes. The repertoire was sequenced with immunoSEQ multiplex PCR; TCRdb's copy has only in-frame clones and lacks some. The sample includes almost 350,000 clones, less than 10% seen only once; the top ten take around 0.44%. Source material: central memory CD4+ T cells from blood. Receptor source: a woman between 18 and 29 years old in good health. CDR3s include the opening cysteine and the closing phenylalanine or tryptophan. D genes are given only for firm matches. Size tells how often a clone was seen (once, few, many) or the class of an expanded clone, and some rows leave it out.

V: TRBV28
size: many
D: -
J: TRBJ2-7
DNA: TGTGCCAGCAGACACCCGAGCTCCTACGAGCAGTACTTC
CDR3: CASRHPSSYEQYF

V: TRBV7-3
size: few
D: TRBD2
J: TRBJ2-1
DNA: TGTGCCAGCAGCTTCGGACTAGCGGGAGGGGGCAATGAGCAGTTCTTC
CDR3: CASSFGLAGGGNEQFF

V: TRBV11-1
size: few
D: -
J: TRBJ2-2
DNA: TGTGCCAGCAGCGACAACAGGGCCGGGGAGCTGTTTTTT
CDR3: CASSDNRAGELFF

V: TRBV10-3
size: few
D: -
J: TRBJ2-3
DNA: TGTGCCATCAAAGGCGGGCTAGGGGCAGATACGCAGTATTTT
CDR3: CAIKGGLGADTQYF

V: TRBV27
size: many
D: TRBD1
J: TRBJ1-2
DNA: TGTGCCAGCAGCCGAAGACAGGGTGGATATGGCTACACCTTC
CDR3: CASSRRQGGYGYTF

V: TRBV27
size: -
D: -
J: TRBJ2-1
DNA: TGTGCCAGCAGTTTCTTTGGGGGGTTCAATGAGCAGTTCTTC
CDR3: CASSFFGGFNEQFF

V: TRBV5-1
size: few
D: -
J: TRBJ2-1
DNA: TGCGCCAGCAGCTTGGACAGCCAGCAGTTCTTC
CDR3: CASSLDSQQFF

V: TRBV7-9
size: -
D: -
J: TRBJ1-3
DNA: TGTGCCAGCAGCTTTGCAGGGTCTGGAAACACCATATATTTT
CDR3: CASSFAGSGNTIYF

V: TRBV7-2
size: -
D: -
J: TRBJ2-1
DNA: TGTGCCAGCTGCCGTGGCGGAGGCTCCTACAATGAGCAGTTCTTC
CDR3: CASCRGGGSYNEQFF

V: TRBV9
size: many
D: -
J: TRBJ2-1
DNA: TGTGCCAGCAGCGTAGAATTCACCACCCGCGGTGAGCAGTTCTTC
CDR3: CASSVEFTTRGEQFF

V: TRBV2
size: few
D: -
J: TRBJ2-2
DNA: TGTGCCAGCAGTAATTGGGCGACCGGGGAGCTGTTTTTT
CDR3: CASSNWATGELFF

V: TRBV9
size: -
D: -
J: TRBJ2-3
DNA: TGTGCCAGCAGCGTGGGGAGGGCCAGGGGGACAGATACGCAGTATTTT
CDR3: CASSVGRARGTDTQYF

V: TRBV7-9
size: -
D: -
J: TRBJ2-4
DNA: TGTGCCAGCAGCCAAGAAGCATTAGCCAAAAACATTCAGTACTTC
CDR3: CASSQEALAKNIQYF

V: TRBV7-2
size: many
D: -
J: TRBJ2-5
DNA: TGTGCCAGCAGCTTAGGGGGGCCTACCCAGTACTTC
CDR3: CASSLGGPTQYF

V: TRBV28
size: -
D: TRBD2
J: TRBJ2-7
DNA: TGTGCCAGCAGCCGCGGGAGATACGAGCAGTACTTC
CDR3: CASSRGRYEQYF

V: TRBV6-5
size: -
D: -
J: TRBJ1-1
DNA: TGTGCCAGCAGTTACTCGGGGTCAGGGGCCACTGAAGCTTTCTTT
CDR3: CASSYSGSGATEAFF

V: TRBV5-6
size: -
D: -
J: TRBJ1-1
DNA: TGTGCCAGCAGCGTTATAGTGAACACTGAAGCTTTCTTT
CDR3: CASSVIVNTEAFF

V: TRBV27
size: -
D: -
J: TRBJ2-3
DNA: TGTGCCAGCAGAACACACCGGACTAGCACAGATACGCAGTATTTT
CDR3: CASRTHRTSTDTQYF

V: TRBV5-4
size: -
D: TRBD2
J: TRBJ2-1
DNA: TGTGCCAGCAGCTTGGGGACTAGCGGGAGCGATGAGCAGTTCTTC
CDR3: CASSLGTSGSDEQFF

V: TRBV5-4
size: -
D: TRBD1
J: TRBJ2-5
DNA: TGTGCCAGCAGCTTAGTGTACAGGGGCAAAGAGACCCAGTACTTC
CDR3: CASSLVYRGKETQYF

V: TRBV7-9
size: few
D: -
J: TRBJ2-5
DNA: TGTGCCAGCAGCTTAGGGTCTAGCGCTCAAGAGACCCAGTACTTC
CDR3: CASSLGSSAQETQYF

V: TRBV7-9
size: -
D: -
J: TRBJ2-3
DNA: TGTGCCAGCAGCTTGTCCAGGAATACGCAGTATTTT
CDR3: CASSLSRNTQYF

V: TRBV19
size: -
D: -
J: TRBJ2-5
DNA: TGTGCCAGTAGTATGGTACTAGGAGGGGTCGGGGAGACCCAGTACTTC
CDR3: CASSMVLGGVGETQYF

V: TRBV18
size: -
D: -
J: TRBJ1-1
DNA: TGTGCCAGCTCACCGGGACTCCGGAACACTGAAGCTTTCTTT
CDR3: CASSPGLRNTEAFF

V: TRBV7-9
size: many
D: -
J: TRBJ2-3
DNA: TGTGCCAGCAGCAATCAGGGTCTGGTCACAGATACGCAGTATTTT
CDR3: CASSNQGLVTDTQYF

V: TRBV29-1
size: -
D: -
J: TRBJ2-2
DNA: TGCAGCGTTGAAGGCCCTAGGGCCGGCGGGGTGGGCACCGGGGAGCTGTTTTTT
CDR3: CSVEGPRAGGVGTGELFF

V: TRBV6-5
size: few
D: -
J: TRBJ1-2
DNA: TGTGCCAGCAGTTACTCGGGGTGGCAGGGTCGCGGCTACACCTTC
CDR3: CASSYSGWQGRGYTF

V: TRBV28
size: few
D: TRBD2
J: TRBJ2-2
DNA: TGTGCCAGCAGTGGCGGGCTAGCGGGTGGCACCGGGGAGCTGTTTTTT
CDR3: CASSGGLAGGTGELFF

V: TRBV6-5
size: -
D: -
J: TRBJ1-1
DNA: TGTGCCAGCAGGAACCCAGGGGAAGGTGGAGCTTTCTTT
CDR3: CASRNPGEGGAFF

V: TRBV28
size: -
D: TRBD1
J: TRBJ1-4
DNA: TGTGCCAGCAGTCCTGCCGGACAGGGAAATGAAAAACTGTTTTTT
CDR3: CASSPAGQGNEKLFF

V: TRBV19
size: -
D: -
J: TRBJ1-5
DNA: TGTGCCAGTAGTATGAAGAGCTGGGGGAATCAGCCCCAGCATTTT
CDR3: CASSMKSWGNQPQHF

V: TRBV5-4
size: -
D: -
J: TRBJ2-7
DNA: TGTGCCAGCTCCTCCCAAAATGGCTACGAGCAGTACTTC
CDR3: CASSSQNGYEQYF

V: TRBV4-3
size: few
D: TRBD1
J: TRBJ2-7
DNA: TGCGCCAGCAGCCAGGACAGGCTAAGCTACGAGCAGTACTTC
CDR3: CASSQDRLSYEQYF

V: TRBV4-3
size: -
D: -
J: TRBJ2-4
DNA: TGCGCCAGCAGCCAAGATCTAGGGGGTAACATTCAGTACTTC
CDR3: CASSQDLGGNIQYF

V: TRBV5-1
size: few
D: TRBD1
J: TRBJ1-4
DNA: TGCGCCAGCAGCTTGCAGGCTACAGGGGTAGGAGAAAAACTGTTTTTT
CDR3: CASSLQATGVGEKLFF

V: TRBV28
size: few
D: TRBD2
J: TRBJ2-5
DNA: TGTGCCAGCAGTCTCACTAGCGGCCTAGGGACCCAGTACTTC
CDR3: CASSLTSGLGTQYF

V: TRBV15
size: many
D: -
J: TRBJ2-1
DNA: TGTGCCACCAGCGTAATTAACAATGAGCAGTTCTTC
CDR3: CATSVINNEQFF

V: TRBV25-1
size: -
D: -
J: TRBJ2-2
DNA: TGTGCCAGCAGTGAATGGCAGGGGAACACCGGGGAGCTGTTTTTT
CDR3: CASSEWQGNTGELFF

V: TRBV27
size: -
D: TRBD2
J: TRBJ2-1
DNA: TGTGCCAGCAGTCCCCGGGGTACAACTAGCGCTAAATACAATGAGCAGTTCTTC
CDR3: CASSPRGTTSAKYNEQFF

V: TRBV5-1
size: few
D: TRBD2
J: TRBJ2-1
DNA: TGCGCCAGCAGCGTGGTCCTAGCGGGAGGGAACAATGAGCAGTTCTTC
CDR3: CASSVVLAGGNNEQFF

V: TRBV18
size: -
D: -
J: TRBJ1-2
DNA: TGTGCCAGCTCACCGTCAGACTATGGCTACACCTTC
CDR3: CASSPSDYGYTF

V: TRBV4-3
size: -
D: TRBD1
J: TRBJ2-3
DNA: TGCGCCAGCAGCCAAGTATCTTTTATCTCGGGACAGAGGATCACAGATACGCAGTATTTT
CDR3: CASSQVSFISGQRITDTQYF

V: TRBV5-1
size: -
D: -
J: TRBJ2-7
DNA: TGCGCCAGCAGCTCGGGGCGGCGATCCTACGAGCAGTACTTC
CDR3: CASSSGRRSYEQYF

V: TRBV7-6
size: -
D: TRBD2
J: TRBJ2-1
DNA: TGTGCCAGCAGCTTAGGACCAAATCTAGCGGGCTCCTACAATGAGCAGTTCTTC
CDR3: CASSLGPNLAGSYNEQFF

V: TRBV7-2
size: -
D: -
J: TRBJ2-1
DNA: TGTGCCAGCAGCTTACGGATAAGGAACTCCTACAATGAGCAGTTCTTC
CDR3: CASSLRIRNSYNEQFF

V: TRBV11-2
size: -
D: -
J: TRBJ2-5
DNA: TGTGCCAGCAGCTTAGCCTTTGTGGAGACCCAGTACTTC
CDR3: CASSLAFVETQYF

V: TRBV6-5
size: -
D: -
J: TRBJ1-5
DNA: TGTGCCAGCAGTTACGATCTCAATCAGCCCCAGCATTTT
CDR3: CASSYDLNQPQHF

V: TRBV18
size: many
D: -
J: TRBJ2-7
DNA: TGTGCCAGCTCACCAGCCGTCTCCTACGAGCAGTACTTC
CDR3: CASSPAVSYEQYF

V: TRBV14
size: few
D: -
J: TRBJ2-7
DNA: TGTGCCAGCAGCCAAGGGGGACATGAAGTCTACGAGCAGTACTTC
CDR3: CASSQGGHEVYEQYF

V: TRBV6-6
size: few
D: TRBD1
J: TRBJ1-2
DNA: TGTGCCAGCAACCAACAGGGGAACTATGGCTACACCTTC
CDR3: CASNQQGNYGYTF

V: TRBV25-1
size: few
D: -
J: TRBJ1-2
DNA: TGTGCCAGCAGTGAACCGGGTATTAGAGACTATGGCTACACCTTC
CDR3: CASSEPGIRDYGYTF

V: TRBV10-3
size: few
D: TRBD1
J: TRBJ2-7
DNA: TGTGCCAGCAGTGCTCCGGACAGGGCCTCCTACGAGCAGTACTTC
CDR3: CASSAPDRASYEQYF

V: TRBV5-5
size: -
D: TRBD1
J: TRBJ1-2
DNA: TGTGCCAGCAGCCCGGGACAGGGTAAGGATGGCTACACCTTC
CDR3: CASSPGQGKDGYTF

V: TRBV6-5
size: few
D: TRBD2
J: TRBJ2-7
DNA: TGTGCCAGCAGCTCGGGGACTAGCGGGAGTGACGAGCAGTACTTC
CDR3: CASSSGTSGSDEQYF

V: TRBV6-1
size: -
D: -
J: TRBJ1-3
DNA: TGTGCCAGCAGTGAAGCTATCCCTGGAAACACCATATATTTT
CDR3: CASSEAIPGNTIYF

V: TRBV7-9
size: few
D: -
J: TRBJ2-7
DNA: TGTGCCAGCAGCCGGAGTTACGAGCAGTACTTC
CDR3: CASSRSYEQYF

V: TRBV4-1
size: -
D: -
J: TRBJ2-4
DNA: TGCGCCAGCAGCCAAGAGCAAGGTATCGGTGGCTGGACCAAAAACATTCAGTACTTC
CDR3: CASSQEQGIGGWTKNIQYF

V: TRBV7-9
size: many
D: -
J: TRBJ2-3
DNA: TGTGCCAGCAGCTCCGTGACAGATACGCAGTATTTT
CDR3: CASSSVTDTQYF

V: TRBV28
size: many
D: TRBD1
J: TRBJ2-1
DNA: TGTGCCAGCAGTTCCATGACGGGACAGAGATACAATGAGCAGTTCTTC
CDR3: CASSSMTGQRYNEQFF

V: TRBV14
size: -
D: -
J: TRBJ2-5
DNA: TGTGCCAGCAGCCGAGAGAGCCAAGAGACCCAGTACTTC
CDR3: CASSRESQETQYF